This TCR beta chain emerged from a study of blood T cells in healthy people across ages. Alongside a J-beta primer mix, a sample-barcoded 5' primer served in a second PCR lasting about 6 to 11 cycles. Each cDNA molecule received a tag from a template-switch adaptor that had 12 random nucleotides. TCRdb fed the 5' RACE reads into MiXCR, producing one record per CDR3 protein. The table shows 600,000 to 850,000 distinct CDR3 sequences, with around a quarter occurring only once. CDR3 length: 14 amino acids. Germline loops: CDR1 MNHEY, CDR2 SVGAGI. V lost 9 bases and J lost 9, with 21 bases in between. The same sample was also used in a study of T cells of mothers and their children. That report notes: Three mothers and their six children, all healthy Caucasians, donated. Each child contributed approximately 3 million TCR beta CDR3 reads, while each mother contributed over 8 million.

Source material: blood. The chain carries TRBV6-5 and TRBJ2-1; D is perhaps TRBD1 (5 bases). This TCR came from a boy between 10 and 17 years old in good health. CDR3 in amino acids: CASTGQGRNGEQFF. For the CDR3, the DNA is TGTGCCAGTACCGGGCAGGGTCGCAATGGTGAGCAGTTCTTC.